This entry is about one T cell receptor (beta chain). With a much larger clone just one base away, this may be a read error. The sample originates from a study of tumor and adjacent non-tumor tissue in lung cancer. Three rounds of nested PCR, following a modified ARM-PCR protocol, produced the TCRbeta library. TCRdb re-analysed the multiplex PCR reads in MiXCR, keeping a single row per CDR3 protein. The repertoire holds approximately 71,000 distinct CDR3 sequences, with 55% to 70% as singletons. The template was RNA from unsorted bulk tissue. The length of the CDR3 is 12 residues. Germline V gene sequence: CDR1 SGHRS, CDR2 YFSETQ.

The chain combines TRBV5-1 with TRBJ2-7; D remains unclear. The TCR was taken from a man aged 50 to 60 with non-small cell lung cancer. Material: lung tumor tissue. The CDR3: CATSYGSYEQYF. CDR3 coding DNA: TGCGCCACCAGCTACGGCTCCTACGAGCAGTACTTC.